Each of the 27 T cell receptor beta chains below was sequenced from the same sample in a study of blood T cell repertoires in COVID-19. The method was immunoSEQ multiplex PCR; TCRdb's version includes in-frame clones alone and lacks a portion of them. This sample has some 210,000 clones; over 75% occur once, and the top ten carry 6.2%. Sequenced material: peripheral blood. These receptors all stem from a woman in her forties who had recovered from COVID-19.

This clone occurred a few times. This chain connects TRBV12-3 or TRBV12-4 to TRBJ1-5, with D possibly matching TRBD1 (5 bases). CDR3 length: 11 amino acids. The V end lost 3 bases, the J end lost 9 bases, and 6 bases lay between the germline ends. The CDR3 reads CASSFGGPQHF. CDR3 nucleotide sequence: TGTGCCAGCAGTTTCGGGGGGCCCCAGCATTTT.

The gene calls are TRBV23-1 and TRBJ2-5; D perhaps matches TRBD2 (5 bases). TRBV23-1 is an ORF, with its function uncertain. The CDR3 runs to 16 residues. V was trimmed by 2 bases and J by 2 bases, leaving 15 bases between them. The CDR3 is CASSQTWTTGQETQYF. The DNA of the CDR3 is TGCGCCAGCAGTCAAACCTGGACGACGGGGCAAGAGACCCAGTACTTC.

V and J are TRBV10-3 and TRBJ2-1; D is perhaps TRBD2 (5 bases). The CDR3 contains 16 residues. The V gene's germline CDR1 is ENHRY and CDR2 SYGVKD. Between the trimmed V and J ends, which lost 3 bases and 0 bases, there was a span of 12 bases. The CDR3, as DNA: TGTGCCATCAGTGAACTTAGCGTTAGCTCCTACAATGAGCAGTTCTTC. Translated, it gives CAISELSVSSYNEQFF.

Concerning this clone itself: Other DNA sequences from this sample encode an identical CDR3 as well. The V gene is TRBV9, the J gene TRBJ1-1; a weak D match, TRBD1 (5 bases). The CDR3 sequence is 13 residues long. Germline V CDR1 and CDR2: SGDLS, YYNGEE. The V gene lost 0 bases and the J gene lost 5 bases, with 8 bases spanning the gap. CDR3 bases: TGTGCCAGCAGCGTAGGTCGGGGGACTGAAGCTTTCTTT. Amino acids: CASSVGRGTEAFF.

The chain employs TRBV6-6 and TRBJ2-5; 9 positions agree with TRBD2. The V and J ends lost 2 bases and 1 base, in that order; junction bases with no gene match: 2. Germline lookup yields CDR1 MNHNY and CDR2 SVGAGI (reference sequence). This CDR3 is built from 15 residues. CDR3: CASSYGTSPQETQYF. In DNA, the CDR3 is TGTGCCAGCAGTTACGGGACTAGCCCCCAAGAGACCCAGTACTTC.

The CDR3 here is CASSELAGGGETQYF. The CDR3, as DNA: TGTGCCAGCAGTGAACTAGCGGGAGGGGGAGAGACCCAGTACTTC. The chain combines TRBV2 with TRBJ2-5, with 12 nucleotides matching TRBD2. Per the germline V gene, CDR1 is SNHLY and CDR2 is FYNNEI. CDR3 length: 15 residues. Germline trimming cut 2 bases from V and 4 bases from J; bases unmatched to any gene: 2.

The CDR3 here is CATTKGQGVVWGEKLFF. Written as DNA, the CDR3 is TGCGCCACCACAAAGGGACAGGGGGTTGTTTGGGGTGAAAAACTGTTTTTT. The chain combines TRBV10-2 with TRBJ1-4; TRBD1 agrees at 11 bases. The germline V gene encodes CDR1 WSHSY and CDR2 SAAADI. There are 17 residues in the CDR3. V shed 10 bases, J shed 7 bases, and the junction held 17 bases outside the gene matches.

The count of this clone is one. The chain links TRBV5-1 to TRBJ1-2, with D possibly matching TRBD1 (5 bases). Germline assignment: CDR1 SGHRS and CDR2 YFSETQ. The CDR3 loop spans 13 amino acids. V was trimmed by 0 bases and J by 6 bases, leaving 9 bases between them. The CDR3 region has the DNA TGCGCCAGCAGCTTGGAAGGGGTGAATGGCTACACCTTC. Translation gives CASSLEGVNGYTF.

This clone showed up just a few times. The chain combines TRBV13 with TRBJ2-3, with 9 bases aligning to TRBD1. CDR1 PRHDT and CDR2 FYEKMQ come from the germline V gene (reference sequence). The CDR3 extends over 15 amino acids. Germline trimming cut 0 bases from V and 4 bases from J; bases unmatched to any gene: 2. The CDR3 DNA follows: TGTGCCAGCAGCTTAGGGGACAGGGGCCCAGATACGCAGTATTTT. Translated, it gives CASSLGDRGPDTQYF.

The CDR3 DNA follows: TGTGCCAGCAGCTTATTGGGCGGGCAAGAGACCCAGTACTTC. It specifies CASSLLGGQETQYF. The chain uses TRBV7-3 and TRBJ2-5; D is possibly TRBD2 (5 bases). V lost 2 bases and J 2 bases, leaving 9 bases between the germline ends. CDR1 is SGHTA, CDR2 FQGTGA, per germline. This CDR3 is built from 14 residues.

The chain joins TRBV6-5 to TRBJ2-1, with 14 bases lining up with TRBD2. V was pared by 6 bases and J by 9 bases, with 4 bases of the junction left unmatched. This CDR3 spans 14 amino acids. CDR1 is MNHEY, CDR2 SVGAGI, per germline. CDR3 DNA sequence: TGTGCCAGCAGAGGACTAGCGGGAGGTGGTGAGCAGTTCTTC. It translates to CASRGLAGGGEQFF.

The V gene is TRBV3-1 (or the pseudogene TRBV3-2), the J gene TRBJ1-6; TRBD1 is a possible D gene (5 bases). The CDR3 runs to 13 residues. In germline, CDR1 is LGHDT, CDR2 YNNKEL (reference sequence). V was pared by 1 base and J by 14 bases, with 12 bases between. This CDR3 is CASSQGWGEALHF. CDR3 DNA sequence: TGTGCCAGCAGCCAAGGCTGGGGGGAGGCCCTCCACTTT.

The genes are TRBV9 and TRBJ2-1, with a tentative D call TRBD2 (5 bases). CDR1 and CDR2 (germline): SGDLS, YYNGEE. The CDR3 runs 15 residues. V lost 1 base and J 1 base, leaving 9 bases between the germline ends. The CDR3 loop reads CASSVTGLSYNEQFF. Written as DNA, the CDR3 is TGTGCCAGCAGCGTAACCGGACTTTCCTACAATGAGCAGTTCTTC.

The V gene is TRBV27, the J gene TRBJ1-1, with D perhaps TRBD1 (6 bases). The germline V and J ends were trimmed by 5 bases and 4 bases, with 11 bases remaining between them. The CDR3 sequence is 13 residues long. Germline assignment: CDR1 MNHEY and CDR2 SMNVEV (reference sequence). The CDR3 is CASSSRGGTEAFF. CDR3 DNA sequence: TGTGCCAGCAGTAGCAGGGGCGGCACTGAAGCTTTCTTT.

This rearrangement joins TRBV30 to TRBJ2-5; tentative D call: TRBD2 (5 bases). The CDR3 runs to 13 residues. Deletions cut 0 bases from V and 4 bases from J, with 9 bases between. In germline, CDR1 is GTSNPN, CDR2 SVGIG (reference sequence). CDR3 nucleotides: TGTGCCTGGAGTGTTGGAGGCGGAGAGACCCAGTACTTC. Its translation: CAWSVGGGETQYF.

This rearrangement joins TRBV28 to TRBJ2-3, with 10 bases lining up with TRBD2. The CDR3 consists of 16 residues. From germline, CDR1 is MDHEN and CDR2 SYDVKM. V lost 3 bases, J lost 1 base, and 4 bases stayed unmatched. The CDR3 sequence: CASSFLAGARTDTQYF. The CDR3 region has the DNA TGTGCCAGCAGTTTCCTAGCGGGAGCGCGCACAGATACGCAGTATTTT.

This sequence joins TRBV2 and TRBJ2-7; possibly TRBD2 for D (6 bases). CDR1 is SNHLY and CDR2 is FYNNEI in the germline V gene. With 4 bases removed from V and 2 bases from J, the gap between germline ends came to 12 bases. The CDR3 runs 14 residues. CDR3 sequence reads: CASSGGTGAYEQYF. CDR3 coding DNA: TGTGCCAGCAGTGGCGGGACGGGCGCCTACGAGCAGTACTTC.

This clone was observed a handful of times. J is TRBJ1-5 and V is TRBV30, with D perhaps TRBD1 (5 bases). The CDR3 spans 17 residues. The germline CDR1 and CDR2 sequences are GTSNPN and SVGIG (reference sequence). Trimming took 0 bases from V and 7 from J, leaving 22 bases between them. The CDR3 protein is CAWSVPWEGGGRQPQHF. The CDR3 DNA reads TGTGCCTGGAGTGTACCGTGGGAGGGTGGGGGTCGGCAGCCCCAGCATTTT.

The chain carries TRBV9 and TRBJ2-5; 8 nucleotides align to TRBD1. CDR1 and CDR2 from the germline V gene are SGDLS and YYNGEE. Trimming cost V 3 bases and J 4 bases; bases outside gene matches: 8. This CDR3 has 15 amino acids. CDR3 region: CASSEGTGWGETQYF. The CDR3 region has the DNA TGTGCCAGCAGCGAGGGGACAGGTTGGGGAGAGACCCAGTACTTC.

V and J are TRBV19 and TRBJ2-5; a weak D match, TRBD1 (7 bases). The CDR3 is 15 amino acids. Germline loops: CDR1 LNHDA, CDR2 SQIVND (reference sequence). Trimming pared 6 bases from V and 1 base from J, leaving 15 bases between. For the CDR3, the DNA is TGTGCCAGTAGCGACCAGGGGGGTCTCCAAGAGACCCAGTACTTC. Protein product: CASSDQGGLQETQYF.

This clone was detected only a few times. This chain uses TRBV7-3 with TRBJ2-1, with TRBD2 identical over 8 bases. J lost 5 bases, V lost 5 bases, and 8 bases had no gene match. From germline, CDR1 is SGHTA and CDR2 FQGTGA. This CDR3 comprises 15 residues. CDR3 residues: CASSPTSGEHNEQFF. In nucleotides, the CDR3 is TGTGCCAGCAGCCCAACTAGCGGTGAACACAATGAGCAGTTCTTC.

The V call is TRBV3-1 (or the pseudogene TRBV3-2), the J call TRBJ1-1; D remains unclear. The germline gives CDR1 LGHDT, CDR2 YNNKEL (reference sequence). The CDR3 runs 17 residues. V shed 2 bases and J shed 8 bases, with 24 bases lying between them. The CDR3 nucleotides read TGTGCCAGCAGCCAATTAAACCAGTACCTCGAGGGTGTAGAAGCTTTCTTT. Encoded protein: CASSQLNQYLEGVEAFF.

The chain links TRBV28 to TRBJ2-5; D is possibly TRBD2 (6 bases). Looked up from germline, CDR1 is MDHEN and CDR2 is SYDVKM. This CDR3 has 15 residues. V dropped 3 bases and J dropped 0 bases, with 11 bases sitting between them. CDR3 sequence reads: CASSFGTRYQETQYF. The CDR3 DNA is TGTGCCAGCAGTTTTGGGACTCGGTACCAAGAGACCCAGTACTTC.

The chain couples TRBV28 to TRBJ1-1, with D tentatively TRBD1 (6 bases). Germline CDR1 is MDHEN and CDR2 is SYDVKM. The V end lost 6 bases, the J end lost 8 bases, and 16 bases lay between the germline ends. This CDR3 has 13 amino acids. The CDR3 coding sequence is TGTGCCAGCAGCTTAGACAGGATTAGCGAAGCTTTCTTT. Translated, it gives CASSLDRISEAFF. The variable domain in full, with the rest retrieved from reference TRBV28 and TRBJ1-1, is DVKVTQSSRYLVKRTGEKVFLECVQDMDHENMFWYRQDPGLGLRLIYFSYDVKMKEKGDIPEGYSVSREKKERFSLILESASTNQTSMYLCASSLDRISEAFFGQGTRLTVV.

The chain is built from TRBV29-1 and TRBJ2-2; 11 bases fit TRBD2. Germline values: CDR1 SQVTM, CDR2 ANQGSEA. The trim removed 2 bases at V and 6 bases at J, leaving 11 bases unmatched. This CDR3 spans 17 amino acids. The CDR3 loop is CSVEKSSGRAGAGELFF. CDR3 DNA sequence: TGCAGCGTTGAAAAGAGTAGCGGGAGGGCCGGAGCCGGGGAGCTGTTTTTT.

The chain combines TRBV6-5 with TRBJ2-7; 8 bases match TRBD1. From germline, CDR1 is MNHEY and CDR2 SVGAGI. The V segment lost 6 bases and the J segment 0 bases; nucleotides outside the gene matches: 7. The CDR3 runs to 15 residues. The CDR3 sequence: CASRAGTGFSYEQYF. CDR3 coding DNA: TGTGCCAGCAGGGCCGGGACAGGTTTCTCCTACGAGCAGTACTTC.

The sample holds one count of this clone. The gene calls are TRBV14 and TRBJ2-2; 8 bases map to TRBD2. V shed 0 bases and J 6 bases; nucleotides not matched to a gene: 9. The CDR3 extends over 17 amino acids. Germline V gene data show CDR1 as SGHDN and CDR2 as FVKESK. CDR3 loop: CASSQEILAGWPGELFF. The DNA for the CDR3 is TGTGCCAGCAGCCAAGAGATTCTAGCGGGTTGGCCCGGGGAGCTGTTTTTT.